The clone carrying this TCR beta chain was picked up a small number of times. Its specificity is unknown. The CDR3 spans 17 residues. Trimming pared 1 base from V and 0 bases from J, leaving 13 bases between. The germline V gene has CDR1 SEHNR and CDR2 FQNEAQ (reference sequence). For TCRbeta, the library was prepared with unique molecular identifiers. TCRdb re-called the PCR reads through MiXCR, storing one row per CDR3 protein. The repertoire includes roughly 790,000 distinct CDR3 sequences, 15% to 20% of them detected once, and roughly 4.8% sits in the top ten. The source of the sample is a study of T-cell reconstitution after alpha-beta-depleted transplantation in children. Whole-study findings and limits: Alpha-beta T cells present about two months after transplant were reported to originate from several hundred expanded graft clones. Surviving recipient T cells and thymic progenitors underlay high day-60 TCRbeta diversity in some patients.

The source of this sequence is a male patient between 5 and 17 years old who had a stem cell transplant for acute lymphoblastic leukemia, so the T cells may come from the graft donor. The chain joins TRBV7-9 to TRBJ1-5, with D possibly matching TRBD1 (5 bases). The source material was PBMCs, mostly from graft donor cells, sampled 360 days after TCRalphabeta/CD19-depleted stem cell transplant. DNA of the CDR3: TGTGCCAGCAGCTTAGGGTTTTTGGGGCTTAGCAATCAGCCCCAGCATTTT. It translates to CASSLGFLGLSNQPQHF.